Following are 2 T cell receptor beta chains from one sample sequenced in a study of cytomegalovirus exposure and HLA in healthy donors. Primers: 60 Vbeta forward and 13 Jbeta reverse. Produced via immunoSEQ multiplex PCR; TCRdb's table is partial and in-frame only. The table includes 40,000 or so clones, roughly four fifths detected once. The material sequenced was PBMCs. The receptor set was obtained from a woman in her twenties or thirties in good health and CMV-seropositive.

The rearrangement links TRBV5-6 to TRBJ1-6; 7 bases align to TRBD1. The germline V gene has CDR1 SGHDT and CDR2 YYEEEE. The CDR3 has 15 residues. The V and J ends lost 3 bases and 7 bases, in that order; junction bases with no gene match: 7. Written as DNA, the CDR3 is TGTGCCAGCAGCTACTCCGACAGGGCCAATTCACCCCTCCACTTT. It yields the protein CASSYSDRANSPLHF.

The chain employs TRBV7-9 and TRBJ1-2, with D maybe TRBD1 (6 bases). The CDR3 runs 15 residues. The V and J ends lost 5 bases and 3 bases respectively, with 16 bases between them. Germline V lookup: CDR1 SEHNR, CDR2 FQNEAQ (reference sequence). CDR3 coding DNA: TGTGCCAGCAGCCCTTGGGGCAAGGGGGACTATGGCTACACCTTC. Amino acids: CASSPWGKGDYGYTF.